The 7 T cell receptor beta chains listed next were all sequenced from one sample in a study of neoadjuvant nivolumab and ipilimumab in lung cancer (dated by TCRdb to the early 2020s). Library generation was performed with the immunoSEQ multiplex PCR assay. Not all clones reach the TCRdb copy of this immuneACCESS table, which keeps in-frame sequences only. Checked studies attribute under half of the gap to unresolved V genes and leave the rest unexplained. The sample table contains 40,000 to 60,000 clones; only one count was recorded for roughly 90% of them. Roughly 3.7% of the sample is held by the ten biggest clonotypes. Explained via the paper, the time point label denotes: pretherapy, before neoadjuvant immune checkpoint inhibitors. The source was blood, collected before neoadjuvant nivolumab, alone or with ipilimumab. These receptor sequences come from an adult with non-small cell lung cancer. Some clones in this sample may be carry-over from other donors' samples.

For this clone: The sample contains more than one DNA sequence encoding this CDR3. This sequence joins TRBV19 and TRBJ1-1; tentative D call: TRBD1 (6 bases). The V gene's germline CDR1 is LNHDA and CDR2 SQIVND (reference sequence). V lost 4 bases, J lost 8 bases, and 14 bases lay in between. The CDR3 extends over 13 amino acids. CDR3 region: CASSRGRGSEAFF. The CDR3 DNA reads as TGTGCCAGTAGTAGGGGCAGGGGATCAGAAGCTTTCTTT.

The rearrangement joins TRBV18 to TRBJ2-3; 9 bases agree with TRBD2. Trimming removed 9 bases from V and 3 bases from J; junction bases left unmatched: 13. Per germline, CDR1 KGHSH and CDR2 LQKENI. CDR3 length: 16 amino acids. CDR3 loop: CASSGTGTSSTDTQYF. CDR3 in DNA: TGTGCCAGTTCCGGAACCGGGACTAGCAGTACAGATACGCAGTATTTT.

The rearrangement joins TRBV4-1 to TRBJ2-2, with 14 bases lining up with TRBD2. The CDR3 loop spans 17 amino acids. The junction had 5 bases not matched to a gene; V was cut back by 1 base and J by 7 bases. CDR1 and CDR2 from the germline V gene are MGHRA and YSYEKL. The CDR3 DNA sequence: TGCGCCAGCAGCCAAGGAGGGACTAGCGGGAGTATCGGGGAGCTGTTTTTT. Protein: CASSQGGTSGSIGELFF.

This clone was counted between two and nine times. V usage is TRBV7-2 and J usage is TRBJ2-3, with TRBD2 as a possible D gene (6 bases). The CDR3 spans 14 residues. Trimming stripped 6 bases from V and 2 bases from J, with 12 bases between. Germline V gene data show CDR1 as SGHTA and CDR2 as FQGNSA. This CDR3 reads CASSARGFTDTQYF. In DNA, the CDR3 is TGTGCCAGCAGTGCCCGGGGGTTCACAGATACGCAGTATTTT.

The chain has TRBV5-1 and TRBJ2-3; D possibly corresponds to TRBD2 (5 bases). V lost 4 bases, J lost 7 bases, and 7 bases lay in between. Germline assignment: CDR1 SGHRS and CDR2 YFSETQ. CDR3 length: 11 residues. The CDR3 reads CASSGLNTQYF. Written as DNA, the CDR3 is TGCGCCAGCAGCGGACTGAATACGCAGTATTTT.

The chain couples TRBV5-1 to TRBJ2-1, with 10 bases lining up with TRBD1. J was trimmed by 5 bases and V by 6 bases; bases with no gene match: 14. The CDR3 is 17 residues long. Germline-derived CDR1 and CDR2 are SGHRS and YFSETQ. CDR3 sequence: CASTSTPLGQGNNEQFF. The CDR3 nucleotides are TGCGCCAGCACTTCGACCCCCTTGGGACAGGGGAACAATGAGCAGTTCTTC.

V and J are TRBV5-8 and TRBJ2-7; 10 bases are shared with TRBD1. Germline CDR1 SGHTS, CDR2 YDEGEE. The CDR3 sequence is 14 residues long. V lost 5 bases, J lost 2 bases, and 4 bases stayed unmatched. CDR3 sequence (DNA): TGTGCCAGCAGGCGGACAGGGGGGGCCTACGAGCAGTACTTC. As protein: CASRRTGGAYEQYF.